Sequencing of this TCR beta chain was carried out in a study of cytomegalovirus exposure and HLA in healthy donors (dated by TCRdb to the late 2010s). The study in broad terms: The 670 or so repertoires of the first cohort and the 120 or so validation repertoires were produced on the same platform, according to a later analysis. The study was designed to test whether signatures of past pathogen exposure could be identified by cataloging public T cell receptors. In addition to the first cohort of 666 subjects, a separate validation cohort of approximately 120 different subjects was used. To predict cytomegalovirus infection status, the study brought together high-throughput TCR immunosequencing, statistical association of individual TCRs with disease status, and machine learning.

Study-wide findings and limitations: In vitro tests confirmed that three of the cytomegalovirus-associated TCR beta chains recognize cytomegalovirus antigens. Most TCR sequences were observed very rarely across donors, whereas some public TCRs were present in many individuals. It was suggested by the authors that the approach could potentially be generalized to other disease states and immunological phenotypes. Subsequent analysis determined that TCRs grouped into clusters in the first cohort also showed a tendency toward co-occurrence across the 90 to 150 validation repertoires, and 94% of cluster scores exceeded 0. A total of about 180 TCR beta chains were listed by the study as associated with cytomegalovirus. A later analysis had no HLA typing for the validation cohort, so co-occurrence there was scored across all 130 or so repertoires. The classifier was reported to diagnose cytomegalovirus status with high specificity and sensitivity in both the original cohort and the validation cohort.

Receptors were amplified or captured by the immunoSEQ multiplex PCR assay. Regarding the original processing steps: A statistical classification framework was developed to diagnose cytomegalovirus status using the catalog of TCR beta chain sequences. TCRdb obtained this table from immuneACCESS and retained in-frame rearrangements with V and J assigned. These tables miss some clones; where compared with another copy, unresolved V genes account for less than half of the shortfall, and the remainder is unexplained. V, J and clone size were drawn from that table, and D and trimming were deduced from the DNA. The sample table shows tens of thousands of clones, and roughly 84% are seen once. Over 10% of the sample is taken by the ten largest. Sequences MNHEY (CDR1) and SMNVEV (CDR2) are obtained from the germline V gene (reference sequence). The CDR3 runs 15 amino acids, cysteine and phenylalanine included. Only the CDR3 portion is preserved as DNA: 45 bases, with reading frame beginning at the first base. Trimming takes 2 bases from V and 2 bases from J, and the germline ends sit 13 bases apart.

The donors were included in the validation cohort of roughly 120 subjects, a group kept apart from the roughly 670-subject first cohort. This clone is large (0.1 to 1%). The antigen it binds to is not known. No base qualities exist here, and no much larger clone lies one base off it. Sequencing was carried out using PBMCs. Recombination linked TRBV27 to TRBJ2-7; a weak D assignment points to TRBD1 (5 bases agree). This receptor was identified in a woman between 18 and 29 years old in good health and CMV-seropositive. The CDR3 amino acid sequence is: CASSLGSGITYEQYF. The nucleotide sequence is TGTGCCAGCAGTTTAGGTTCAGGGATCACCTACGAGCAGTACTTC.